Presented here are 8 T cell receptor beta chains from one specimen sequenced in a study of blood T cell repertoires in COVID-19. Profiled with immunoSEQ multiplex PCR; TCRdb holds only in-frame clones, not every one. The sample holds about 270,000 clones, about nine tenths seen once. Sequencing was carried out using PBMCs or T cells enriched from blood (not recorded which). Receptors originate from a woman aged 25 to 45 with acute COVID-19.

The rearrangement uses TRBV7-6 and TRBJ2-3; 12 positions agree with TRBD2. V shed 6 bases, J shed 3 bases, and the junction held 7 bases outside the gene matches. Germline V gene data show CDR1 as SGHVS and CDR2 as FNYEAQ. This CDR3 contains 16 residues. CDR3 DNA sequence: TGTGCCAGCAGGTTGGGACTAGCGGGCCCGACAGATACGCAGTATTTT. The encoded protein is CASRLGLAGPTDTQYF.

This rearrangement joins TRBV9 to TRBJ2-1; TRBD2 matches at 11 bases. Germline-derived CDR1 and CDR2 are SGDLS and YYNGEE. CDR3 length: 17 residues. The junction had 12 bases not matched to a gene; V was cut back by 4 bases and J by 6 bases. DNA of the CDR3: TGTGCCAGCAGCCCCACGGGCGGACTAGCGGGTAGCAATGAGCAGTTCTTC. Translated: CASSPTGGLAGSNEQFF.

The rearrangement joins TRBV19 to TRBJ2-5; 9 bases are shared with TRBD1. CDR1 is LNHDA, CDR2 SQIVND, per germline (reference sequence). The CDR3 is 13 residues long. V lost 8 bases, J lost 2 bases, and 3 bases stayed unmatched. DNA for the CDR3: TGTGCCAGTTGGGGACAGGGTCAAGAGACCCAGTACTTC. Protein product: CASWGQGQETQYF.

This clone was counted a few times. V and J are TRBV10-3 and TRBJ2-3; D perhaps matches TRBD2 (5 bases). From germline, CDR1 is ENHRY and CDR2 SYGVKD. Trimming removed 2 bases from V and 4 bases from J, with 13 bases in between. The CDR3 has 15 amino acids. Here the CDR3 reads CAISEPRVEADTQYF. The CDR3 DNA sequence: TGTGCCATCAGTGAGCCTAGGGTGGAGGCAGATACGCAGTATTTT.

This chain connects TRBV28 to TRBJ1-4; 7 nucleotides match TRBD1. J gave up 3 bases and V 3 bases, and 7 bases lay outside the gene matches. Germline loops: CDR1 MDHEN, CDR2 SYDVKM. CDR3 size: 16 residues. The CDR3 region is CASSFPRQGSNEKLFF. The CDR3 region has the DNA TGTGCCAGCAGTTTCCCCAGACAGGGCTCTAATGAAAAACTGTTTTTT.

The rearrangement joins TRBV25-1 to TRBJ1-5; D unresolved. CDR1 MGHDK and CDR2 SYGVNS come from the germline V gene. The CDR3 totals 16 residues. Trimming left V 2 bases short and J 3 bases short, with 14 bases between. The CDR3 sequence is CASSELTASLNQPQHF. Written as DNA, the CDR3 is TGTGCCAGCAGTGAACTAACAGCAAGCCTCAATCAGCCCCAGCATTTT.

The V call is TRBV19, the J call TRBJ1-5; TRBD1 matches 9 bases. V lost 9 bases, J lost 6 bases, and 12 bases stayed unmatched. Germline-derived CDR1 and CDR2 are LNHDA and SQIVND (reference sequence). This CDR3 region has 15 residues. CDR3 bases: TGTGCCAGCCGAAGTTTGGACAGGGGTTTTCAGCCCCAGCATTTT. It is translated as CASRSLDRGFQPQHF.

The chain carries TRBV27 and TRBJ1-2; 7 nucleotides line up with TRBD1. Trimming took 6 bases from V and 4 from J; bases not matched to a gene: 11. Germline CDR1 reads MNHEY; CDR2 reads SMNVEV (reference sequence). CDR3 length: 15 residues. CDR3 amino acids: CASSRDSRSFYGYTF. CDR3 DNA: TGTGCCAGCAGCAGGGACAGCCGGTCATTCTATGGCTACACCTTC.